Shown below are 31 T cell receptor beta chains from a single sample sequenced in a study of Tregs in tolerant kidney transplant recipients. Measured with immunoSEQ multiplex PCR; TCRdb has only the in-frame clones, and not every one. This sample has 90,000 to 150,000 clones; 85% to 95% occur once, and the top ten carry roughly 0.63%. Sequencing was carried out using CD4+ T cells from blood. The receptor set was obtained from a human donor in good health.

This sequence joins TRBV5-4 and TRBJ2-6, with D unresolved. Germline-derived CDR1 and CDR2 are SGHNT and YYREEE (reference sequence). This CDR3 spans 16 amino acids. V was trimmed by 4 bases and J by 1 base, leaving 12 bases between them. CDR3 nucleotide sequence: TGTGCCAGCAGCAAGACGACCTCTTCTGGGGCCAACGTCCTGACTTTC. Encoded protein: CASSKTTSSGANVLTF.

The rearrangement uses TRBV5-1 and TRBJ1-5; the D is unclear. The CDR3 consists of 15 residues. The ends were cut back, 1 base at V and 4 bases at J, with 12 bases in the middle. CDR1 is SGHRS and CDR2 is YFSETQ in the germline V gene. The CDR3 spells CASSLSEPRNQPQHF. CDR3 in DNA: TGCGCCAGCAGCTTGTCCGAACCTAGGAATCAGCCCCAGCATTTT. The complete variable domain, with remaining parts taken from reference TRBV5-1 and TRBJ1-5, reads KAGVTQTPRYLIKTRGQQVTLSCSPISGHRSVSWYQQTPGQGLQFLFEYFSETQRNKGNFPGRFSGRQFSNSRSEMNVSTLELGDSALYLCASSLSEPRNQPQHFGDGTRLSIL.

This clone was seen just once. The V and J genes are TRBV9 and TRBJ2-5; 10 bases line up with TRBD2. The ends lost 2 bases at V and 5 bases at J; junction bases unmatched: 6. Germline V gives CDR1 SGDLS, CDR2 YYNGEE. This CDR3 contains 15 residues. CDR3 bases: TGTGCCAGCAGCGTGAGCGGGGGGGCCCTGGAGACCCAGTACTTC. Protein product: CASSVSGGALETQYF.

The genes are TRBV19 and TRBJ2-5, with TRBD1 identical over 9 bases. This CDR3 spans 15 amino acids. V was pared by 0 bases and J by 2 bases, with 1 base of the junction left unmatched. Per the germline V gene, CDR1 is LNHDA and CDR2 is SQIVND (reference sequence). CDR3 amino acids: CASSIEGTGQETQYF. In DNA, the CDR3 is TGTGCCAGTAGTATAGAGGGGACAGGGCAAGAGACCCAGTACTTC.

The chain carries TRBV7-9 and TRBJ1-2; 10 bases agree with TRBD1. CDR1 is SEHNR and CDR2 is FQNEAQ in the germline V gene (reference sequence). The CDR3 sequence is 14 residues long. Unmatched junction bases numbered 3, after V lost 4 bases and J lost 4 bases. The CDR3 protein is CASSSRDRGYGYTF. In nucleotides, the CDR3 is TGTGCCAGCAGCTCTCGGGACAGGGGCTATGGCTACACCTTC.

This rearrangement joins TRBV5-6 to TRBJ2-2, with 8 positions matching TRBD2. This CDR3 comprises 16 residues. CDR1 SGHDT and CDR2 YYEEEE come from the germline V gene. The V segment lost 2 bases and the J segment 0 bases; nucleotides outside the gene matches: 3. CDR3 residues: CASSFRSGANTGELFF. The CDR3 DNA reads as TGTGCCAGCAGCTTCCGTAGCGGGGCGAACACCGGGGAGCTGTTTTTT.

This chain connects TRBV11-3 to TRBJ1-1; no reliable D call. Trimming took 4 bases from V and 4 from J, leaving 10 bases between them. Per the germline V gene, CDR1 is SGHNT and CDR2 is YENEEA. CDR3 length: 13 residues. This CDR3 reads CASSSGRSTEAFF. CDR3 sequence (DNA): TGTGCCAGCAGCTCGGGGAGGAGCACTGAAGCTTTCTTT.

V and J are TRBV5-5 and TRBJ2-7; D remains ambiguous. The CDR3 sequence is 13 residues long. The V gene's germline CDR1 is SGHKS and CDR2 YYEKEE (reference sequence). The V end was cut by 0 bases, the J end by 4 bases, with 8 bases between. Written as DNA, the CDR3 is TGTGCCAGCAGCTTGGCCACGGATTACGAGCAGTACTTC. Translation: CASSLATDYEQYF.

This clone has only one observation. The chain is built from TRBV10-3 and TRBJ2-1; TRBD1 matches 7 bases. After removal of 7 bases from V and 9 bases from J, the junction contained 12 bases not matched to a gene. CDR1 is ENHRY, CDR2 SYGVKD, per germline. There are 14 residues in the CDR3. In DNA, the CDR3 is TGTGCCATCATGAAGGGGGCCGACAAGATTGAGCAGTTCTTC. It is translated as CAIMKGADKIEQFF.

The chain uses TRBV7-9 and TRBJ1-1; D not certain. V was pared by 6 bases and J by 4 bases, with 12 bases between. This CDR3 region has 13 residues. Germline CDR1 SEHNR, CDR2 FQNEAQ (reference sequence). The CDR3 DNA is TGTGCCAGCAGTGAGGCAGGAGTCACTGAAGCTTTCTTT. Encoded protein: CASSEAGVTEAFF. Filled out from reference TRBV7-9 and TRBJ1-1, the complete variable domain reads DTGVSQNPRHKITKRGQNVTFRCDPISEHNRLYWYRQTLGQGPEFLTYFQNEAQLEKSRLLSDRFSAERPKGSFSTLEIQRTEQGDSAMYLCASSEAGVTEAFFGQGTRLTVV.

The rearrangement uses TRBV5-4 and TRBJ2-1, with 10 bases that match TRBD2. CDR1 is SGHNT, CDR2 YYREEE, per germline (reference sequence). Trimming removed 3 bases from V and 3 bases from J; junction bases left unmatched: 12. The CDR3 length is 18 residues. CDR3 bases: TGTGCCAGCAGCTGGGCTAGCGGGAGTGTTGCCCTCTACAATGAGCAGTTCTTC. Encoded protein: CASSWASGSVALYNEQFF.

The J gene is TRBJ1-2, the V gene TRBV11-2; perhaps TRBD1 as D (5 bases). The CDR3 is 11 residues long. Looked up from germline, CDR1 is SGHAT and CDR2 is FQNNGV. V dropped 6 bases and J dropped 8 bases, with 10 bases sitting between them. CDR3 amino acids: CASRDNLGYTF. The CDR3 coding sequence is TGTGCCAGCAGGGACAACTTGGGCTACACCTTC.

The chain combines TRBV25-1 with TRBJ2-5, with 9 bases fitting TRBD2. The CDR3 loop spans 15 amino acids. Germline assignment: CDR1 MGHDK and CDR2 SYGVNS. V lost 6 bases and J lost 2; bases outside the gene matches: 7. The CDR3 is CASRRRGGTQETQYF. The CDR3 DNA is TGTGCCAGCAGGAGGCGGGGGGGCACTCAAGAGACCCAGTACTTC. The variable domain in full, with the rest retrieved from reference TRBV25-1 and TRBJ2-5, is EADIYQTPRYLVIGTGKKITLECSQTMGHDKMYWYQQDPGMELHLIHYSYGVNSTEKGDLSSESTVSRIRTEHFPLTLESARPSHTSQYLCASRRRGGTQETQYFGPGTRLLVL.

The V call is TRBV5-1, the J call TRBJ2-7, with TRBD2 identical over 14 bases. From germline, CDR1 is SGHRS and CDR2 YFSETQ. The CDR3 runs 20 residues. V lost 1 base to trimming and J lost 3 bases; unmatched junction nucleotides: 15. In DNA form, the CDR3 reads TGCGCCAGCAGCTTGTCCGGGACTAGCGGGAGTTGGGGGAGGGTCTACGAGCAGTACTTC. Amino acid sequence: CASSLSGTSGSWGRVYEQYF.

The rearrangement links TRBV4-1 to TRBJ1-3, with TRBD1 matching over 9 bases. CDR3 length: 16 amino acids. V shed 0 bases and J 8 bases; nucleotides not matched to a gene: 8. CDR1 is MGHRA and CDR2 is YSYEKL in the germline V gene. The DNA for the CDR3 is TGCGCCAGCAGCCAAGACGGGACAGGGTACGGGGACACCATATATTTT. Its protein is CASSQDGTGYGDTIYF.

This chain uses TRBV10-3 with TRBJ1-6; D may be TRBD1 (5 bases). CDR1 and CDR2 from the germline V gene are ENHRY and SYGVKD. CDR3 length: 13 amino acids. V lost 3 bases, J lost 13 bases, and 13 bases lay in between. The CDR3 is CAISDSLGGPLHF. For the CDR3, the DNA is TGTGCCATCAGTGACTCGTTGGGGGGTCCCCTCCACTTT.

V gene TRBV5-1 combines with J gene TRBJ2-7; TRBD2 matches at 13 bases. CDR1 is SGHRS, CDR2 YFSETQ, per germline. Germline trimming cut 4 bases from V and 0 bases from J; bases unmatched to any gene: 4. The CDR3 spans 16 residues. This chain's CDR3 is CASSLLAGGVSYEQYF. CDR3 in DNA: TGCGCCAGCAGCCTACTAGCGGGAGGGGTCTCCTACGAGCAGTACTTC. Variable domain in full (rest from reference TRBV5-1 and TRBJ2-7): KAGVTQTPRYLIKTRGQQVTLSCSPISGHRSVSWYQQTPGQGLQFLFEYFSETQRNKGNFPGRFSGRQFSNSRSEMNVSTLELGDSALYLCASSLLAGGVSYEQYFGPGTRLTVT.

J is TRBJ2-3 and V is TRBV5-4; 7 bases align to TRBD1. Germline V gene data show CDR1 as SGHNT and CDR2 as YYREEE (reference sequence). The CDR3 is made up of 16 amino acids. Trimming cost V 4 bases and J 2 bases; bases outside gene matches: 10. CDR3 bases: TGTGCCAGCAGCCGGAAATGGCAGGGGGACACAGATACGCAGTATTTT. It codes for CASSRKWQGDTDTQYF.

This chain links TRBV19 with TRBJ1-2; unclear D gene. Germline CDR1 reads LNHDA; CDR2 reads SQIVND (reference sequence). The CDR3 has 16 residues. The V gene lost 3 bases and the J gene lost 6 bases, with 20 bases spanning the gap. The CDR3 bases are TGTGCCAGTAGTATGACCCTTGGAAGGTATTCAAATGGCTACACCTTC. This codes for CASSMTLGRYSNGYTF.

V gene TRBV11-3 combines with J gene TRBJ2-1; 8 nucleotides match TRBD1. Germline assignment: CDR1 SGHNT and CDR2 YENEEA. The CDR3 extends over 16 amino acids. After removal of 4 bases from V and 0 bases from J, the junction contained 5 bases not matched to a gene. CDR3 sequence (DNA): TGTGCCAGCAGCTCAACCGGGACAGGCTCCTACAATGAGCAGTTCTTC. Its translation: CASSSTGTGSYNEQFF.

Notes on this clone: A read error may produce the germline difference seen at one junction end. J is TRBJ1-2 and V is TRBV5-3, with TRBD1 matching over 8 bases. TRBV5-3 is placed among ORFs of uncertain function. The CDR3 has 13 residues. Here the CDR3 reads CARTWTGSGGYTF. The CDR3 DNA is TGCGCCAGAACCTGGACAGGGTCGGGTGGCTACACCTTC.

V is TRBV18 and J is TRBJ2-5; TRBD1 matches at 8 bases. This CDR3 region has 17 residues. Trimming at V came to 3 bases and at J to 3 bases, leaving 12 bases not matched to a gene. Germline CDR1 is KGHSH and CDR2 is LQKENI. CDR3 bases: TGTGCCAGCTCACCTCTGCCTCGGACAGGGACGAAAGAGACCCAGTACTTC. This gives the protein CASSPLPRTGTKETQYF.

V and J are TRBV10-1 and TRBJ2-7, with 7 bases fitting TRBD1. The trim removed 7 bases at V and 5 bases at J, leaving 14 bases unmatched. Germline V gene lookup returns CDR1 WNHNN and CDR2 SYGVQD (reference sequence). CDR3 length: 15 amino acids. In DNA form, the CDR3 reads TGCGCCAGCAACCCCTCGGACAGGAGGAGGAACGAGCAGTACTTC. Translation gives CASNPSDRRRNEQYF.

Points on this clone: At one end, the junction sequence differs from germline, possibly due to a read error. CDR3 sequence reads: CASSLASRSTASF. CDR3 sequence (DNA): TGCGCCAGCAGCTTGGCCTCGAGATCCACCGCCTCCTTC. The chain recombines TRBV5-1 with TRBJ1-2; no reliable D call. Germline CDR1 reads SGHRS; CDR2 reads YFSETQ. The CDR3 loop spans 13 amino acids.

This sequence joins TRBV5-6 and TRBJ1-2; D possibly corresponds to TRBD1 (6 bases). Trimming removed 0 bases from V and 4 bases from J, with 13 bases in between. Germline-derived CDR1 and CDR2 are SGHDT and YYEEEE. This CDR3 has 15 amino acids. CDR3 in amino acids: CASSLGGARTYGYTF. CDR3 sequence (DNA): TGTGCCAGCAGCTTGGGGGGGGCGCGGACCTATGGCTACACCTTC.

The rearrangement uses TRBV10-2 and TRBJ2-1, with 8 bases fitting TRBD2. The V and J ends lost 3 bases and 6 bases, in that order; junction bases with no gene match: 7. The CDR3 is made up of 15 amino acids. Germline CDR1 reads WSHSY; CDR2 reads SAAADI. CDR3 protein: CASSDRTSSGNEQFF. The CDR3 nucleotides read TGCGCCAGCAGTGATAGGACTAGCTCAGGCAATGAGCAGTTCTTC.

In this sample, this clone turned up a few times. The chain carries TRBV7-9 and TRBJ2-2; D not certain. V was pared by 4 bases and J by 5 bases, with 5 bases between. Germline V gives CDR1 SEHNR, CDR2 FQNEAQ (reference sequence). The CDR3 extends over 12 amino acids. CDR3 in amino acids: CASSSGTGELFF. For the CDR3, the DNA is TGTGCCAGCAGCTCTGGGACCGGGGAGCTGTTTTTT. The whole variable domain, filled in from reference TRBV7-9 and TRBJ2-2, reads DTGVSQNPRHKITKRGQNVTFRCDPISEHNRLYWYRQTLGQGPEFLTYFQNEAQLEKSRLLSDRFSAERPKGSFSTLEIQRTEQGDSAMYLCASSSGTGELFFGEGSRLTVL.

The chain couples TRBV7-2 to TRBJ2-7; D is unresolved. The V gene lost 5 bases and the J gene lost 6 bases, with 8 bases spanning the gap. CDR1 is SGHTA and CDR2 is FQGNSA in the germline V gene. The CDR3 length is 11 residues. The CDR3 sequence: CASSHRSEQYF. The CDR3 DNA sequence: TGTGCCAGCAGCCACCGGTCCGAGCAGTACTTC.

The chain employs TRBV5-5 and TRBJ1-5; D gene unclear. V was shortened by 0 bases and J by 6 bases, with 13 bases between the two germline ends. Germline CDR1 reads SGHKS; CDR2 reads YYEKEE (reference sequence). This CDR3 has 15 amino acids. The CDR3 DNA follows: TGTGCCAGCAGCTTGGGTGCCACCTCCTCTCAGCCCCAGCATTTT. Translating it yields CASSLGATSSQPQHF.

The chain couples TRBV7-9 to TRBJ2-7, with D unresolved. The ends were cut back, 1 base at V and 5 bases at J, with 12 bases in the middle. The germline CDR1 and CDR2 sequences are SEHNR and FQNEAQ (reference sequence). CDR3 size: 14 residues. CDR3 region: CASSLVGSLDEQYF. The CDR3 DNA is TGTGCCAGCAGCTTAGTAGGCTCCCTGGACGAGCAGTACTTC.

This clone was picked up a small number of times. The rearrangement links TRBV11-2 to TRBJ1-1; weak D call: TRBD1 (6 bases). Germline values: CDR1 SGHAT, CDR2 FQNNGV. The CDR3 totals 13 residues. V lost 6 bases and J 1 base, leaving 9 bases between the germline ends. The DNA of the CDR3 is TGTGCCAGCAGAGGACAGACGAACACTGAAGCTTTCTTT. Protein sequence: CASRGQTNTEAFF. Full variable domain (missing parts from reference TRBV11-2 and TRBJ1-1): EAGVAQSPRYKIIEKRQSVAFWCNPISGHATLYWYQQILGQGPKLLIQFQNNGVVDDSQLPKDRFSAERLKGVDSTLKIQPAKLEDSAVYLCASRGQTNTEAFFGQGTRLTVV.